The present T cell receptor (beta chain) was sequenced within a study of blood T cell repertoires in COVID-19. Turning to the study itself: Samples representing acute and convalescent COVID-19 were sourced from the United States, Italy and Spain. PBMCs, B-cell-depleted T cells, or T cells were the source of the cDNA or gDNA that made up the material.

Germline-derived CDR1 and CDR2 are KGHSH and LQKENI. With 0 bases removed from V and 9 bases from J, the gap between germline ends came to 16 bases. The CDR3 consists of 15 residues. Original processing notes: The authors estimated nucleated cell counts from reference gene primer amplification. Data came from immunoSEQ multiplex PCR; TCRdb stores just in-frame clones and leaves some out. That table is the source of V, J and clone size, and D and trimming were worked out from the DNA. This sample yields around 130,000 clones, of which around 87% are seen a single time; around 3.4% belongs to the top ten.

V is TRBV18 and J is TRBJ2-3, with TRBD1 as a possible D gene (7 bases). The receptor was isolated from an older woman with acute or convalescent COVID-19. The specimen was peripheral blood. DNA for the CDR3: TGTGCCAGCTCACCACCCCAGGGGGGAAAGTCCACGCAGTATTTT. It specifies CASSPPQGGKSTQYF.